The subject of this entry is one T cell receptor beta chain. This specimen belongs to a study of T cell changes during pregnancy in multiple sclerosis. Data came from immunoSEQ multiplex PCR; TCRdb stores just in-frame clones and leaves some out. Here the sample spans about 8,500 clones, roughly nine tenths being singletons. CDR3 length equals 14 residues. J lost 4 bases, V lost 8 bases, and 9 bases had no gene match. Germline loops: CDR1 SNHLY, CDR2 FYNNEI. The chain joins TRBV2 to TRBJ2-5; 8 nucleotides line up with TRBD2. The origin of this receptor is a female donor in good health, enrolled as a control in a pregnancy study. Sequencing was performed on CD8+ T cells from peripheral blood mononuclear cells, taken in the first trimester of pregnancy. This CDR3 is CASVEGTRGETQYF. Here the CDR3 DNA reads TGTGCCAGCGTAGAGGGGACTAGGGGAGAGACCCAGTACTTC.